A single sample gave rise to the 22 T cell receptor beta chains below, sequenced in a study of metastatic and nonmetastatic thyroid tumors (dated by TCRdb to the early 2020s). No treatment had been received by any patient before thyroid surgery. Libraries were made using PCR. The sequencer was an Illumina HiSeq 4000. In TCRdb, the public reads were trimmed at Q25 with fastp and aligned with MiXCR, with productive beta chains retained. Here the sample has just under 20,000 clones; more than 35% occur a single time. The ten largest account for roughly 26% of the sample. Sequenced material: tumor tissue. The receptors were sampled from a female donor with papillary thyroid cancer or a benign thyroid nodule (not recorded which). Some clones in this sample may be carry-over from other donors' samples.

V usage is TRBV7-9 and J usage is TRBJ2-7, with no clear D. V lost 4 bases to trimming and J lost 6 bases, with 7 bases between them. CDR3 size: 11 residues. Per germline, CDR1 SEHNR and CDR2 FQNEAQ (reference sequence). As DNA, the CDR3 is TGTGCCAGCAGCTACCTGGGCGAGCAGTACTTC. It encodes CASSYLGEQYF.

The genes are TRBV3-1 and TRBJ1-2; TRBD1 aligns across 8 bases. V shed 6 bases, J shed 7 bases, and the junction held 10 bases outside the gene matches. This CDR3 has 14 amino acids. Per germline, CDR1 LGHDT and CDR2 YNNKEL (reference sequence). The CDR3, as DNA: TGTGCCAGCAGTTCCGGGACAGGACCACTTGGCTACACCTTC. Translation: CASSSGTGPLGYTF.

The rearrangement uses TRBV6-2 or TRBV6-3 and TRBJ2-1, with TRBD1 matching 8 bases. The CDR3 extends over 13 amino acids. Germline V gives CDR1 MNHEY, CDR2 SVGEGT. Germline trimming cut 8 bases from V and 9 bases from J; bases unmatched to any gene: 9. The DNA for the CDR3 is TGTGCCAGCCGGGACAGGTTTGGCGGTGAGCAGTTCTTC. It specifies CASRDRFGGEQFF.

This clone was seen more than once but under ten times. The genes are TRBV19 and TRBJ2-1; D perhaps matches TRBD2 (6 bases). Germline lookup yields CDR1 LNHDA and CDR2 SQIVND (reference sequence). V lost 3 bases and J lost 2, with 14 bases in between. The CDR3 contains 16 residues. This chain's CDR3 is CASSIVGGIAYNEQFF. CDR3 DNA sequence: TGTGCCAGTAGTATCGTGGGCGGGATAGCCTACAATGAGCAGTTCTTC.

This clone was recorded a few times. As DNA, the CDR3 is TGTGCCAGCAGAACGCACCCGGAATTTAGCAATCAGCCCCAGCATTTT. This codes for CASRTHPEFSNQPQHF. This chain connects TRBV28 to TRBJ1-5; no clear D gene. This CDR3 comprises 16 residues. Trimming stripped 6 bases from V and 0 bases from J, with 15 bases between. Germline V lookup: CDR1 MDHEN, CDR2 SYDVKM.

The chain's CDR3 is CACSFGTALYEQYF. In DNA form, the CDR3 reads TGTGCCTGCAGTTTTGGGACAGCCCTCTACGAGCAGTACTTC. V is TRBV30 and J is TRBJ2-7, with 7 bases fitting TRBD1. V lost 6 bases to trimming and J lost 3 bases; unmatched junction nucleotides: 11. The CDR3 has 14 residues. Per germline, CDR1 GTSNPN and CDR2 SVGIG (reference sequence).

A single count supports this clone. V usage is TRBV20-1 and J usage is TRBJ2-7, with 11 bases aligning to TRBD2. CDR1 and CDR2 (germline): DFQATT, SNEGSKA (reference sequence). CDR3 length: 15 residues. With 3 bases clipped from V and 5 bases from J, the junction kept 9 bases outside the gene matches. This CDR3 reads CSASTSGGPKNEQYF. CDR3 in DNA: TGCAGTGCTAGTACTAGCGGGGGTCCCAAAAACGAGCAGTACTTC.

This clone appeared a few times. V is TRBV28 and J is TRBJ1-4; D unresolved. Germline lookup yields CDR1 MDHEN and CDR2 SYDVKM. The CDR3 is 15 residues long. The ends were cut back, 5 bases at V and 1 base at J, with 11 bases in the middle. CDR3 amino acids: CASSSLRETNEKLFF. The CDR3 DNA is TGTGCCAGCAGTAGTTTGAGGGAAACTAATGAAAAACTGTTTTTT.

The chain links TRBV30 to TRBJ2-1; tentatively, D is TRBD2 (6 bases). The CDR3 extends over 14 amino acids. Trimming cost V 2 bases and J 3 bases, with 11 bases left between them. Germline-derived CDR1 and CDR2 are GTSNPN and SVGIG (reference sequence). CDR3 sequence: CAWSPGLIYNEQFF. The CDR3 nucleotides are TGTGCCTGGAGTCCGGGACTGATCTACAATGAGCAGTTCTTC.

Only a few counts were recorded for this clone. This chain links TRBV30 with TRBJ2-3, with D uncertain. This CDR3 contains 13 residues. Germline CDR1 GTSNPN, CDR2 SVGIG (reference sequence). V shed 0 bases and J shed 2 bases, with 6 bases lying between them. Here the CDR3 reads CAWSVGHTDTQYF. The CDR3 bases are TGTGCCTGGAGTGTTGGCCACACAGATACGCAGTATTTT.

This clone has only a few counts. The chain joins TRBV6-1 to TRBJ2-7; 9 bases are a match to TRBD1. CDR1 is MNHNS and CDR2 is SASEGT in the germline V gene. The J segment lost 4 bases and the V segment lost 0 bases, leaving 4 bases of the junction unmatched. The CDR3 runs to 15 residues. Written as DNA, the CDR3 is TGTGCCAGCAGTGAAGCGCGGACAGGGGTTTACGAGCAGTACTTC. Its protein is CASSEARTGVYEQYF.

This clone was seen at least ten times. The V and J genes are TRBV6-1 and TRBJ1-4, with D perhaps TRBD1 (6 bases). This CDR3 has 13 residues. Germline lookup yields CDR1 MNHNS and CDR2 SASEGT. With 8 bases removed from V and 6 bases from J, the gap between germline ends came to 13 bases. In nucleotides, the CDR3 is TGTGCCAGCGCAGGGGATTTCGATGAAAAACTGTTTTTT. Amino acids: CASAGDFDEKLFF.

This clone was seen a handful of times. This rearrangement joins TRBV27 to TRBJ2-7; no clear D gene. The germline V gene encodes CDR1 MNHEY and CDR2 SMNVEV (reference sequence). With 2 bases removed from V and 2 bases from J, the gap between germline ends came to 10 bases. This CDR3 spans 14 amino acids. As DNA, the CDR3 is TGTGCCAGCAGTTTAGGGCCAGCTACCTACGAGCAGTACTTC. It encodes CASSLGPATYEQYF.

The chain is built from TRBV10-3 and TRBJ2-7, with D unclear. The germline gives CDR1 ENHRY, CDR2 SYGVKD. V gave up 5 bases and J gave up 3 bases, with 17 bases separating them. This CDR3 spans 15 amino acids. The CDR3 here is CAISLSNPAYYEQYF. As DNA, the CDR3 is TGTGCCATCAGTCTGTCCAACCCGGCATACTACGAGCAGTACTTC.

This clone was seen only once. Compared with germline, one end of the junction differs, possibly owing to a read error. This chain connects TRBV20-1 to TRBJ1-2, with TRBD1 matching 10 bases. Germline V gene lookup returns CDR1 DFQATT and CDR2 SNEGSKA (reference sequence). The CDR3 runs 13 residues. This CDR3 reads CSARDRGRNGYTF. CDR3 nucleotide sequence: TGCAGTGCAAGAGACAGGGGGCGGAATGGCTACACCTTC.

V gene TRBV19 combines with J gene TRBJ1-2; TRBD1 matches 11 bases. V shed 4 bases, J shed 7 bases, and the junction held 8 bases outside the gene matches. Germline V lookup: CDR1 LNHDA, CDR2 SQIVND (reference sequence). There are 15 residues in the CDR3. CDR3 sequence reads: CASSSPDGQGAGYTF. In DNA form, the CDR3 reads TGTGCCAGTAGTAGCCCCGACGGACAGGGGGCTGGCTACACCTTC.

V usage is TRBV11-2 and J usage is TRBJ1-2, with D possibly matching TRBD1 (5 bases). Trimming removed 5 bases from V and 4 bases from J, with 17 bases in between. The CDR3 contains 15 residues. The germline CDR1 and CDR2 sequences are SGHAT and FQNNGV. The CDR3 sequence is CASSRYRDGPYGYTF. CDR3 coding DNA: TGTGCCAGCAGCCGTTATAGGGACGGACCCTATGGCTACACCTTC.

The CDR3 reads CASSPVLTSGYEQYF. The CDR3 nucleotides read TGTGCCAGCAGCCCTGTACTGACTAGCGGCTACGAGCAGTACTTC. This chain links TRBV7-2 with TRBJ2-7; TRBD2 agrees at 9 bases. With V trimmed by 5 bases and J by 3 bases, 8 bases remained unmatched. The germline V gene has CDR1 SGHTA and CDR2 FQGNSA. The CDR3 loop spans 15 amino acids.

The chain joins TRBV5-1 to TRBJ1-2, with a tentative D call TRBD1 (5 bases). The CDR3 length is 13 residues. Germline assignment: CDR1 SGHRS and CDR2 YFSETQ. Trimming cost V 0 bases and J 7 bases, with 10 bases left between them. The CDR3 DNA follows: TGCGCCAGCAGCTTGGGTAGGGGATCTGGCTACACCTTC. This encodes CASSLGRGSGYTF.

The CDR3 sequence is CASSLGPGDSSYNEQFF. As DNA, the CDR3 is TGCGCCAGCAGCTTGGGGCCTGGCGATAGCTCCTACAATGAGCAGTTCTTC. V and J are TRBV5-1 and TRBJ2-1; D remains unclear. The V gene's germline CDR1 is SGHRS and CDR2 YFSETQ. This CDR3 is 17 amino acids long. Deletions cut 0 bases from V and 0 bases from J, with 13 bases between.

The rearrangement uses TRBV5-1 and TRBJ2-3, with D perhaps TRBD2 (6 bases). The germline V and J ends were trimmed by 7 bases and 3 bases, with 21 bases remaining between them. Germline assignment: CDR1 SGHRS and CDR2 YFSETQ. The CDR3 loop spans 16 amino acids. CDR3: CASLRGSSDFTDTQYF. As DNA, the CDR3 is TGCGCCAGCTTACGGGGATCTAGCGATTTTACAGATACGCAGTATTTT.

This chain links TRBV28 with TRBJ2-3; 7 bases align to TRBD1. In germline, CDR1 is MDHEN, CDR2 SYDVKM. V dropped 5 bases and J dropped 0; count of bases not matched to a gene: 8. This CDR3 region has 16 residues. CDR3 amino acids: CASSPWDSPSTDTQYF. CDR3 nucleotide sequence: TGTGCCAGCAGTCCCTGGGACAGTCCTAGCACAGATACGCAGTATTTT.